These 27 T cell receptor beta chains were all obtained from the same sample, sequenced in a study of identical twins. TCRdb itself ran the 5' RACE reads through MiXCR, one entry per CDR3 protein. The table includes some 200,000 distinct CDR3 sequences, around 8% detected once. These same records also appear under a second study, on yellow fever vaccine responses in identical twins.

What was sequenced was memory (CD45RO+) T cells sorted from blood. All receptors derive from a woman aged 18-35 years in good health.

The chain uses TRBV6-2 or TRBV6-3 and TRBJ2-1; D is perhaps TRBD2 (5 bases). V lost 2 bases, J lost 3 bases, and 20 bases lay in between. From germline, CDR1 is MNHEY and CDR2 SVGEGT. This CDR3 spans 18 amino acids. The CDR3 coding sequence is TGTGCCAGCAGTTACGACGGGATCAACATCGAAAACTACAATGAGCAGTTCTTC. Its protein is CASSYDGINIENYNEQFF.

This chain joins TRBV7-3 and TRBJ1-1, with D unclear. The CDR3 runs 12 residues. Trimming removed 9 bases at V and 4 bases at J, with 12 bases between. Germline lookup yields CDR1 SGHTA and CDR2 FQGTGA. This CDR3 is CASSIVGTEAFF. The CDR3 DNA is TGTGCCAGTAGTATAGTCGGCACTGAAGCTTTCTTT.

The chain has TRBV20-1 and TRBJ2-3; 10 bases align to TRBD2. V dropped 6 bases and J dropped 4; count of bases not matched to a gene: 10. The CDR3 has 15 residues. Germline V gene data show CDR1 as DFQATT and CDR2 as SNEGSKA (reference sequence). The CDR3 sequence is CSALPGLASADTQYF. The CDR3 DNA is TGCAGTGCGCTCCCGGGACTAGCGTCTGCAGATACGCAGTATTTT.

In this sample, this clonotype turned up a few times. The rearrangement joins TRBV5-1 to TRBJ2-5; possibly TRBD1 or TRBD2 for D (6 bases each). V gave up 0 bases and J gave up 4 bases, with 13 bases separating them. This CDR3 comprises 15 residues. The V gene's germline CDR1 is SGHRS and CDR2 YFSETQ. For the CDR3, the DNA is TGCGCCAGCAGCTTGGGTCAGGGGCGGGGAGAGACCCAGTACTTC. It yields the protein CASSLGQGRGETQYF.

The chain couples TRBV5-1 to TRBJ2-7; TRBD2 aligns across 11 bases. From germline, CDR1 is SGHRS and CDR2 YFSETQ. The J segment lost 2 bases and the V segment lost 1 base, leaving 8 bases of the junction unmatched. This CDR3 contains 17 residues. CDR3 protein: CASSLSSGGIAPYEQYF. For the CDR3, the DNA is TGCGCCAGCAGCTTGTCTAGCGGGGGGATCGCCCCCTACGAGCAGTACTTC.

This chain joins TRBV20-1 and TRBJ2-5; 12 bases align to TRBD1. The CDR3 is 16 amino acids. CDR1 is DFQATT and CDR2 is SNEGSKA in the germline V gene (reference sequence). Trimming took 1 base from V and 7 from J; bases not matched to a gene: 10. The CDR3 protein is CSARGRAGQGAGTQYF. CDR3 in DNA: TGCAGTGCTAGAGGGAGAGCGGGACAGGGGGCTGGGACCCAGTACTTC.

This clonotype turned up a few times. This chain joins TRBV7-2 and TRBJ1-1; the D gene is possibly TRBD1 (5 bases). This CDR3 is built from 15 residues. V was shortened by 2 bases and J by 2 bases, with 12 bases between the two germline ends. Germline V CDR1 and CDR2: SGHTA, FQGNSA. The CDR3 DNA reads TGTGCCAGCAGCTTACGGTCAGGGCTAAACACTGAAGCTTTCTTT. Amino acids: CASSLRSGLNTEAFF.

This clonotype has ten or more counts. This sequence joins TRBV29-1 and TRBJ2-7; D may be TRBD1 (5 bases). The V end was cut by 0 bases, the J end by 10 bases, with 10 bases between. This CDR3 is built from 11 residues. Germline assignment: CDR1 SQVTM and CDR2 ANQGSEA. CDR3 DNA sequence: TGCAGCGTTGAAGATGACAGTCGACAGTACTTC. As protein: CSVEDDSRQYF.

The rearrangement links TRBV7-8 to TRBJ2-7, with a weak D call TRBD2 (6 bases). CDR1 SGHVS and CDR2 FQNEAQ come from the germline V gene. This CDR3 is built from 15 residues. V dropped 5 bases and J dropped 6 bases, with 20 bases sitting between them. CDR3 loop: CASSHDPTRRVEQYF. CDR3 in DNA: TGTGCCAGCAGCCATGACCCCACCCGGAGGGTCGAGCAGTACTTC.

The genes are TRBV3-1 and TRBJ2-3, with TRBD1 matching 8 bases. CDR1 and CDR2 from the germline V gene are LGHDT and YNNKEL (reference sequence). The junction had 5 bases not matched to a gene; V was cut back by 4 bases and J by 2 bases. The CDR3 is made up of 15 amino acids. The CDR3 nucleotides read TGTGCCAGCAGCCCGATGACAGGGGCCACAGATACGCAGTATTTT. This encodes CASSPMTGATDTQYF.

This chain connects TRBV30 to TRBJ2-7; a weak D match, TRBD2 (5 bases). Germline lookup yields CDR1 GTSNPN and CDR2 SVGIG (reference sequence). Trimming removed 0 bases from V and 7 bases from J, with 10 bases in between. The CDR3 loop spans 12 amino acids. The CDR3 DNA follows: TGTGCCTGGAGTGTACACGGGATTGAGCAGTACTTC. It translates to CAWSVHGIEQYF.

The genes are TRBV11-2 and TRBJ1-1; 8 bases map to TRBD1. Germline V CDR1 and CDR2: SGHAT, FQNNGV. The CDR3 sequence is 15 residues long. Unmatched junction bases numbered 9, after V lost 6 bases and J lost 3 bases. Here the CDR3 DNA reads TGTGCCAGCAGTCCCGCCAGGGGGCCTCACACTGAAGCTTTCTTT. Translating gives CASSPARGPHTEAFF.

The sample holds many counts of this clonotype. The chain carries TRBV12-3 or TRBV12-4 and TRBJ2-7, with D uncertain. The CDR3 covers 14 residues. Trimming took 5 bases from V and 4 from J, leaving 15 bases between them. The CDR3 DNA reads TGTGCCAGCAGTAGGGCTTCGGTTGCTTACGAGCAGTACTTC. It translates to CASSRASVAYEQYF.

The table lists this clonotype with many counts. J is TRBJ1-2 and V is TRBV7-2; no definite D call. Germline CDR1 reads SGHTA; CDR2 reads FQGNSA. V lost 2 bases and J 8 bases, leaving 15 bases between the germline ends. The CDR3 spans 14 residues. The chain's CDR3 is CASSLSSGREGYTF. The CDR3 DNA is TGTGCCAGCAGCTTAAGTTCAGGTCGCGAGGGCTACACCTTC.

This clonotype was observed a handful of times. This sequence joins TRBV5-7 and TRBJ2-6, with TRBD1 matching over 7 bases. TRBV5-7 is marked as an open reading frame, function uncertain. The V gene end was trimmed by 4 bases and the J gene end by 2 bases; junction bases not matched to a gene: 18. The CDR3 is 20 residues long. The CDR3 here is CASSRRTQRGLGTGANVLTF. For the CDR3, the DNA is TGTGCCAGCAGCCGTCGGACACAGAGGGGGCTAGGAACTGGGGCCAACGTCCTGACTTTC.

This clonotype was counted only a few times. The CDR3 sequence is CSARGYNSGGSYNEQFF. DNA for the CDR3: TGCAGTGCTAGAGGATATAATAGCGGGGGGTCCTACAATGAGCAGTTCTTC. This chain links TRBV20-1 with TRBJ2-1, with 10 bases fitting TRBD2. Germline loops: CDR1 DFQATT, CDR2 SNEGSKA (reference sequence). The CDR3 is made up of 17 amino acids. V gave up 1 base and J gave up 1 base; unmatched junction bases: 7.

This clonotype was seen at least ten times. V and J are TRBV3-1 and TRBJ1-2; 7 nucleotides agree with TRBD1. The CDR3 totals 12 residues. Germline CDR1 reads LGHDT; CDR2 reads YNNKEL (reference sequence). Trimming removed 4 bases from V and 8 bases from J; junction bases left unmatched: 4. CDR3 loop: CASSRQGGGYTF. The DNA of the CDR3 is TGTGCCAGCAGCCGACAGGGAGGGGGCTACACCTTC. Full variable domain (outside the CDR3, taken from reference TRBV3-1 and TRBJ1-2): DTAVSQTPKYLVTQMGNDKSIKCEQNLGHDTMYWYKQDSKKFLKIMFSYNNKELIINETVPNRFSPKSPDKAHLNLHINSLELGDSAVYFCASSRQGGGYTFGSGTRLTVV.

This chain links TRBV7-2 with TRBJ2-1; TRBD2 aligns across 13 bases. Germline V gene sequence: CDR1 SGHTA, CDR2 FQGNSA. The CDR3 sequence is 15 residues long. The J segment lost 9 bases and the V segment lost 4 bases, leaving 6 bases of the junction unmatched. This chain's CDR3 is CASSSRTSGGVEQFF. The DNA of the CDR3 is TGTGCCAGCAGCTCCCGGACTAGCGGGGGAGTTGAGCAGTTCTTC.

This chain uses TRBV5-1 with TRBJ2-3; D gene ambiguous. Per the germline V gene, CDR1 is SGHRS and CDR2 is YFSETQ. V lost 6 bases and J lost 0, with 11 bases in between. CDR3 size: 14 residues. CDR3 amino acids: CASIEAPSTDTQYF. For the CDR3, the DNA is TGCGCCAGCATAGAAGCACCGAGCACAGATACGCAGTATTTT.

The gene calls are TRBV29-1 and TRBJ1-4; D gene ambiguous. The V gene's germline CDR1 is SQVTM and CDR2 ANQGSEA. Trimming shortened V by 3 bases and J by 13 bases, and 12 bases separated the two germline ends. The CDR3 length is 11 residues. CDR3: CSVDSQSRLFF. The CDR3 nucleotides are TGCAGCGTTGACTCCCAAAGCCGACTGTTTTTT. Together with reference TRBV29-1 and TRBJ1-4, the CDR3 gives the full variable domain: SAVISQKPSRDICQRGTSLTIQCQVDSQVTMMFWYRQQPGQSLTLIATANQGSEATYESGFVIDKFPISRPNLTFSTLTVSNMSPEDSSIYLCSVDSQSRLFFGSGTQLSVL.

The chain joins TRBV7-9 to TRBJ1-3; TRBD1 might be the D (6 bases). Germline CDR1 is SEHNR and CDR2 is FQNEAQ (reference sequence). The CDR3 contains 14 residues. V lost 8 bases and J 4 bases, leaving 15 bases between the germline ends. This CDR3 reads CASGNTGSGNTIYF. CDR3 bases: TGTGCCAGCGGGAATACAGGGTCCGGAAACACCATATATTTT.

This clonotype was recorded at least ten times. The chain is built from TRBV12-3 or TRBV12-4 and TRBJ2-3; weak D call: TRBD1 (6 bases). Trimming stripped 3 bases from V and 2 bases from J, with 12 bases between. The CDR3 runs 15 residues. The CDR3 is CASSFGGSNTDTQYF. The DNA of the CDR3 is TGTGCCAGCAGTTTTGGGGGCTCGAACACAGATACGCAGTATTTT.

The chain couples TRBV28 to TRBJ2-2; D unresolved. The CDR3 is 14 residues long. The germline V gene encodes CDR1 MDHEN and CDR2 SYDVKM. Trimming took 2 bases from V and 4 from J, leaving 8 bases between them. CDR3 DNA: TGTGCCAGCAGTTTACTTGCCCCCACCGGGGAGCTGTTTTTT. It is translated as CASSLLAPTGELFF.

The rearrangement links TRBV28 to TRBJ2-3, with D perhaps TRBD1 (6 bases). CDR3 size: 16 residues. V was pared by 7 bases and J by 2 bases, with 19 bases between. Germline loops: CDR1 MDHEN, CDR2 SYDVKM. Here the CDR3 DNA reads TGTGCCAGCACCTTCGGCAAGACAGGTTACACAGATACGCAGTATTTT. Protein sequence: CASTFGKTGYTDTQYF.

This clonotype was counted ten times or more. The rearrangement links TRBV7-3 to TRBJ1-1; 7 bases fit TRBD1. Trimming at V came to 5 bases and at J to 1 base, leaving 7 bases not matched to a gene. Germline loops: CDR1 SGHTA, CDR2 FQGTGA. The CDR3 contains 15 residues. CDR3 amino acids: CASSPTWDRNTEAFF. The CDR3 DNA reads as TGTGCCAGCAGCCCGACTTGGGACAGGAACACTGAAGCTTTCTTT. Full variable domain (outside the CDR3, taken from reference TRBV7-3 and TRBJ1-1): GAGVSQTPSNKVTEKGKYVELRCDPISGHTALYWYRQSLGQGPEFLIYFQGTGAADDSGLPNDRFFAVRPEGSVSTLKIQRTERGDSAVYLCASSPTWDRNTEAFFGQGTRLTVV.

The V call is TRBV3-1, the J call TRBJ2-7, with D perhaps matching TRBD1 (5 bases). CDR3 size: 15 residues. The V end was cut by 1 base, the J end by 2 bases, with 12 bases between. The germline V gene encodes CDR1 LGHDT and CDR2 YNNKEL (reference sequence). CDR3 sequence reads: CASSQVSGFTYEQYF. The CDR3 bases are TGTGCCAGCAGCCAAGTCTCAGGGTTTACCTACGAGCAGTACTTC.

J is TRBJ1-5 and V is TRBV2; D is unresolved. Trimming shortened V by 3 bases and J by 4 bases, and 10 bases separated the two germline ends. Germline CDR1 and CDR2: SNHLY and FYNNEI. This CDR3 comprises 14 residues. CDR3 sequence reads: CASSDNTDNQPQHF. The CDR3 DNA sequence: TGTGCCAGCAGTGATAATACGGATAATCAGCCCCAGCATTTT.